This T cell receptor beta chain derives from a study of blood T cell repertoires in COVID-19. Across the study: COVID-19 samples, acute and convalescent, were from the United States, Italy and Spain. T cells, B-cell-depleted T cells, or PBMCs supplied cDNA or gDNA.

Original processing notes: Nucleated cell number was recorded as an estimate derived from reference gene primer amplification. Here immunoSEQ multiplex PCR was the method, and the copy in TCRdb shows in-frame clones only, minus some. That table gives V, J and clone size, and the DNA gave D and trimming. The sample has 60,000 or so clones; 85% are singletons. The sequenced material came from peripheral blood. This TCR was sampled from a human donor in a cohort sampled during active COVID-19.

The CDR3 nucleotides are TGTGCCAGCAGCTCCAATCCGGGACTGACGACCCCCTACGAGCAGTACTTC. Protein product: CASSSNPGLTTPYEQYF. The chain recombines TRBV9 with TRBJ2-7, with D possibly being TRBD2 (6 bases). V lost 4 bases to trimming and J lost 2 bases, with 22 bases between them. The CDR3 consists of 17 residues. Germline-derived CDR1 and CDR2 are SGDLS and YYNGEE.